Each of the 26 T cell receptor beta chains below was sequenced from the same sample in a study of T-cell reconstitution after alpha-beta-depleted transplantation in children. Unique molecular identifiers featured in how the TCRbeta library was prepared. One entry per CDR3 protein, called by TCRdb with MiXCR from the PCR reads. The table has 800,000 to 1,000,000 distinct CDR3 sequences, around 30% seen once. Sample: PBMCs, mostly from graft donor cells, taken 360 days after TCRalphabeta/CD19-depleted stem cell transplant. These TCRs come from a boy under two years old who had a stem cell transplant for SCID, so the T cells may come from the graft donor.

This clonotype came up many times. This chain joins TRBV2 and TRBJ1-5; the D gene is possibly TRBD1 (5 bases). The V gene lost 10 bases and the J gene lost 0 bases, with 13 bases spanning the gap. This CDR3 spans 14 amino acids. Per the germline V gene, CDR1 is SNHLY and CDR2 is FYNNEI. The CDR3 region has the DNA TGTGCCACCTCTGGAGGGGATAGCAATCAGCCCCAGCATTTT. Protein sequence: CATSGGDSNQPQHF. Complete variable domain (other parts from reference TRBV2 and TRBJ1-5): EPEVTQTPSHQVTQMGQEVILRCVPISNHLYFYWYRQILGQKVEFLVSFYNNEISEKSEIFDDQFSVERPDGSNFTLKIRSTKLEDSAMYFCATSGGDSNQPQHFGDGTRLSIL.

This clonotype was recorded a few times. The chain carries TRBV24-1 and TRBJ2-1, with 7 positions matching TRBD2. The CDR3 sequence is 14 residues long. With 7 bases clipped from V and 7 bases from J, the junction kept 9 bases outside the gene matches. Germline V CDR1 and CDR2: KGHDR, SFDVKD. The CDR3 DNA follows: TGTGCCACCAGCCAACCGGGGGGTCGGAATGAGCAGTTCTTC. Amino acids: CATSQPGGRNEQFF.

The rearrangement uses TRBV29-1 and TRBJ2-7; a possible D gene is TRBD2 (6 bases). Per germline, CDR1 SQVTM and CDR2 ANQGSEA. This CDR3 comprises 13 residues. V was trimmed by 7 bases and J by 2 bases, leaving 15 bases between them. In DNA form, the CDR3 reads TGCAGCGCCCGGCGGGGATTGACCTACGAGCAGTACTTC. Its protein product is CSARRGLTYEQYF.

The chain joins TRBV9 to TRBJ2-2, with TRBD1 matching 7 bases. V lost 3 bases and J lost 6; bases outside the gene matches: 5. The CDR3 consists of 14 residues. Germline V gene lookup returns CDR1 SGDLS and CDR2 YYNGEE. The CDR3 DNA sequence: TGTGCCAGCAGCGGACAGGGTCCAGCCGGGGAGCTGTTTTTT. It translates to CASSGQGPAGELFF. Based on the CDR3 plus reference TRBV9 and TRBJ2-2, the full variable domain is DSGVTQTPKHLITATGQRVTLRCSPRSGDLSVYWYQQSLDQGLQFLIQYYNGEERAKGNILERFSAQQFPDLHSELNLSSLELGDSALYFCASSGQGPAGELFFGEGSRLTVL.

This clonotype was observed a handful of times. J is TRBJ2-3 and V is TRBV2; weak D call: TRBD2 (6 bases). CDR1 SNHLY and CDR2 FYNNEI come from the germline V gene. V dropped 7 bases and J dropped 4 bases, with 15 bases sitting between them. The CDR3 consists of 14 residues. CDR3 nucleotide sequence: TGTGCCAGCAACCTAGGCGGGGACGCAGATACGCAGTATTTT. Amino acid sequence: CASNLGGDADTQYF.

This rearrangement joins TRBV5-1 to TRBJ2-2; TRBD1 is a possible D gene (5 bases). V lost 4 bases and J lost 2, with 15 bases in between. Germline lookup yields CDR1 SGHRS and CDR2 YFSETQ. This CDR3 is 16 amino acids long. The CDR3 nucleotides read TGCGCCAGCAGCCAAAGACAGCCTATCAACACCGGGGAGCTGTTTTTT. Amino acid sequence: CASSQRQPINTGELFF.

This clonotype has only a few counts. CDR3 sequence (DNA): TGTGCCAGCAGCGCAGGGTCTCAGCCCCAGCATTTT. Encoded protein: CASSAGSQPQHF. This chain links TRBV28 with TRBJ1-5; D is possibly TRBD1 (5 bases). Germline CDR1 and CDR2: MDHEN and SYDVKM. This CDR3 region has 12 residues. Trimming took 6 bases from V and 6 from J, leaving 9 bases between them. The full variable domain, rest sourced from reference TRBV28 and TRBJ1-5, is DVKVTQSSRYLVKRTGEKVFLECVQDMDHENMFWYRQDPGLGLRLIYFSYDVKMKEKGDIPEGYSVSREKKERFSLILESASTNQTSMYLCASSAGSQPQHFGDGTRLSIL.

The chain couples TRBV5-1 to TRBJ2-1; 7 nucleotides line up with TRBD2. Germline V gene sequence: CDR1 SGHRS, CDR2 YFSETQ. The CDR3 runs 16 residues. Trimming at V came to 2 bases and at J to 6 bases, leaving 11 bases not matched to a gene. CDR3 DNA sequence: TGCGCCAGCAGCTTCTCAGCGGGAACAAACCCCAATGAGCAGTTCTTC. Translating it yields CASSFSAGTNPNEQFF. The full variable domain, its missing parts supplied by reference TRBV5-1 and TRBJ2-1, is KAGVTQTPRYLIKTRGQQVTLSCSPISGHRSVSWYQQTPGQGLQFLFEYFSETQRNKGNFPGRFSGRQFSNSRSEMNVSTLELGDSALYLCASSFSAGTNPNEQFFGPGTRLTVL.

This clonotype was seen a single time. CDR3 DNA: TGTGCCAGCAGCTTACGGGGTGGCGGGGAGCTGTTTTTT. Translated, it gives CASSLRGGGELFF. The J gene is TRBJ2-2, the V gene TRBV7-2; D is possibly TRBD2 (5 bases). Trimming stripped 2 bases from V and 7 bases from J, with 8 bases between. Per the germline V gene, CDR1 is SGHTA and CDR2 is FQGNSA. The CDR3 sequence is 13 residues long. Complete variable domain (other parts from reference TRBV7-2 and TRBJ2-2): GAGVSQSPSNKVTEKGKDVELRCDPISGHTALYWYRQSLGQGLEFLIYFQGNSAPDKSGLPSDRFSAERTGGSVSTLTIQRTQQEDSAVYLCASSLRGGGELFFGEGSRLTVL.

CDR3 in amino acids: CSAPTGSYGYTF. DNA for the CDR3: TGCAGTGCCCCGACAGGGTCCTATGGCTACACCTTC. This chain links TRBV20-1 with TRBJ1-2; 7 bases line up with TRBD1. V lost 6 bases, J lost 4 bases, and 5 bases stayed unmatched. The CDR3 sequence is 12 residues long. CDR1 DFQATT and CDR2 SNEGSKA come from the germline V gene (reference sequence).

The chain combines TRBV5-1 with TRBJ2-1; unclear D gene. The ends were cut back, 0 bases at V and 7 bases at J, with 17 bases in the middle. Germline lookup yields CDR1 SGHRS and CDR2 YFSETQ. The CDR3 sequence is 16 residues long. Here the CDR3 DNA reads TGCGCCAGCAGCTTGGGCCCAGGCCCGTCTAGGAATGAGCAGTTCTTC. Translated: CASSLGPGPSRNEQFF.

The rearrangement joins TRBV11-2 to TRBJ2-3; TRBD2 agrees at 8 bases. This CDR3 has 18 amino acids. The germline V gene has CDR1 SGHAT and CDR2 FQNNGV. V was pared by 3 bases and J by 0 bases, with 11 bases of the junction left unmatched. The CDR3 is CASSFSSASGFSTDTQYF. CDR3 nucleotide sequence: TGTGCCAGCAGCTTCTCTTCGGCTAGCGGGTTTAGCACAGATACGCAGTATTTT.

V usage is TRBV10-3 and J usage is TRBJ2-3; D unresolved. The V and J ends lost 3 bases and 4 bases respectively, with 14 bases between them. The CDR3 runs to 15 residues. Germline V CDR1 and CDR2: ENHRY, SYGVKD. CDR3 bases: TGTGCCATCAGTGATGCTACAGCTGGCGCAGATACGCAGTATTTT. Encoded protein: CAISDATAGADTQYF.

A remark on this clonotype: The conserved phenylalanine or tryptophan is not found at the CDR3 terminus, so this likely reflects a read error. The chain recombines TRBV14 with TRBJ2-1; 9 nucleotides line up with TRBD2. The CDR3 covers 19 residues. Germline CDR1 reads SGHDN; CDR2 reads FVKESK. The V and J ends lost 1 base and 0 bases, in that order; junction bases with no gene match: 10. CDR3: CASSQGPSGVYLSYNEQFV. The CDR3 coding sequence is TGTGCCAGCAGCCAAGGGCCTAGCGGGGTCTACCTCTCCTACAATGAGCAGTTCGTC.

CDR3 protein: CASSPQGGREKLFF. The CDR3 DNA is TGTGCCAGCAGCCCACAAGGGGGCCGTGAAAAACTGTTTTTT. V gene TRBV7-9 combines with J gene TRBJ1-4, with 7 bases fitting TRBD1. CDR1 is SEHNR and CDR2 is FQNEAQ in the germline V gene (reference sequence). The CDR3 spans 14 residues. Losses at the gene ends were 5 bases for V and 7 bases for J; bases not matched to a gene: 7.

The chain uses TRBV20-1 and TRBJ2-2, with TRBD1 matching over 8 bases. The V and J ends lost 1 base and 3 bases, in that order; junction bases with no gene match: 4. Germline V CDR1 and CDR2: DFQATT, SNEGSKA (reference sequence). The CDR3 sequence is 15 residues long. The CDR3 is CSARGDRPHTGELFF. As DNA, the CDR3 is TGCAGTGCTAGAGGGGACAGGCCCCACACCGGGGAGCTGTTTTTT.

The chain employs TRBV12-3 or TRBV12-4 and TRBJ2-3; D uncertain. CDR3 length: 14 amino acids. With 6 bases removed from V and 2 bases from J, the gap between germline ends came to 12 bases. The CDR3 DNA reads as TGTGCCAGCAGGGATGGACCGAACACAGATACGCAGTATTTT. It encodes CASRDGPNTDTQYF.

The CDR3 nucleotides read TGCAGTGCTAAAGCTGGGGGCTTGAAGCAGTTCTTC. It codes for CSAKAGGLKQFF. The V call is TRBV20-1, the J call TRBJ2-1; the D gene is possibly TRBD1 (6 bases). CDR1 and CDR2 from the germline V gene are DFQATT and SNEGSKA (reference sequence). The CDR3 sequence is 12 residues long. V was shortened by 4 bases and J by 11 bases, with 15 bases between the two germline ends.

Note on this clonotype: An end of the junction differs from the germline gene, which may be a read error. In DNA form, the CDR3 reads TGTGCCACCGGTGACCCGATAGGGGGGCACAATGAGCAGTTCTTC. It yields the protein CATGDPIGGHNEQFF. This chain connects TRBV24-1 to TRBJ2-1; D is tentatively TRBD1 or TRBD2 (6 bases each). Per the germline V gene, CDR1 is KGHDR and CDR2 is SFDVKD. The CDR3 consists of 15 residues.

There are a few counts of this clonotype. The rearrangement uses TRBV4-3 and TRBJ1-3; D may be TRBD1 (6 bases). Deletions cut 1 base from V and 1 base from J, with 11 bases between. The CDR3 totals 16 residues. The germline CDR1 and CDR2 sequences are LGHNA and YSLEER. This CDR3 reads CASSQVGGPSGNTIYF. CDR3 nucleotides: TGCGCCAGCAGCCAAGTGGGGGGGCCATCTGGAAACACCATATATTTT.

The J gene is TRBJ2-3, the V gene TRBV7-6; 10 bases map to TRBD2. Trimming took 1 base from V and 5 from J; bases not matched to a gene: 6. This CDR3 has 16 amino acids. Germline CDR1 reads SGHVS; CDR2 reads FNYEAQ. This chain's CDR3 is CASSLVSGGPQDTQYF. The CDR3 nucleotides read TGTGCCAGCAGCTTAGTTAGCGGGGGGCCTCAAGATACGCAGTATTTT.

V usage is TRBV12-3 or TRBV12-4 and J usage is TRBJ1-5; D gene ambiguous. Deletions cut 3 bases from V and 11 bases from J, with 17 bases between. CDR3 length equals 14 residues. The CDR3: CASSLEYVRSAQHF. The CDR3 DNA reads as TGTGCCAGCAGTTTGGAATACGTTCGGTCAGCCCAGCATTTT.

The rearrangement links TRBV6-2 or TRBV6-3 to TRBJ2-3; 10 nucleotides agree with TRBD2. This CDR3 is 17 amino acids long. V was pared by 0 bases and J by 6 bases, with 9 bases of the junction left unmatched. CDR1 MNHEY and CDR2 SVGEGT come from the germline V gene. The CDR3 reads CASSYSTSGDSKDTQYF. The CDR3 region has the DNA TGTGCCAGCAGTTACTCCACTAGCGGGGACTCTAAGGATACGCAGTATTTT.

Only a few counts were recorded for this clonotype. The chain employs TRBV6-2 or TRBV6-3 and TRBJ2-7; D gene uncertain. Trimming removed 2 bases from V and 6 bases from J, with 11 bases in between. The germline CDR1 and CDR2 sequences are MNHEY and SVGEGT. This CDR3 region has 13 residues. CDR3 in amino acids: CASSYLGFSEQYF. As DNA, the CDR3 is TGTGCCAGCAGTTACCTCGGCTTTTCCGAGCAGTACTTC.

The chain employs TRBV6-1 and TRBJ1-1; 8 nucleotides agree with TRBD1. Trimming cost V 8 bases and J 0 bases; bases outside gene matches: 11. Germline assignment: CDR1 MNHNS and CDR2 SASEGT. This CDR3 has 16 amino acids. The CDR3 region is CASRGRGPTLNTEAFF. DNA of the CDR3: TGTGCCAGCCGGGGCAGGGGGCCTACCTTGAACACTGAAGCTTTCTTT.

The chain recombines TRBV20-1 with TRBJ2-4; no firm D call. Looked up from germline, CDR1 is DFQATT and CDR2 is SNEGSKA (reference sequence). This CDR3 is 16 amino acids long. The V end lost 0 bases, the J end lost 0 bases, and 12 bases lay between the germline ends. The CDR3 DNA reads TGCAGTGCTAGAGATAGTCGCCTCCTAGCCAAAAACATTCAGTACTTC. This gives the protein CSARDSRLLAKNIQYF.